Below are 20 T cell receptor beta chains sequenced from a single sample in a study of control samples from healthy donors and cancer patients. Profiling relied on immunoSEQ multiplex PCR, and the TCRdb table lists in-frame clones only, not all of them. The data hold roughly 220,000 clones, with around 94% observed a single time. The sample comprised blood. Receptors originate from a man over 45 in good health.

CDR3 coding DNA: TGTGCCAGCAGCGCCACACTGAGCTCCTACAATGAGCAGTTCTTC. It is translated as CASSATLSSYNEQFF. V gene TRBV9 combines with J gene TRBJ2-1; D not certain. The CDR3 contains 15 residues. Trimming removed 3 bases from V and 0 bases from J, with 10 bases in between. Germline V CDR1 and CDR2: SGDLS, YYNGEE.

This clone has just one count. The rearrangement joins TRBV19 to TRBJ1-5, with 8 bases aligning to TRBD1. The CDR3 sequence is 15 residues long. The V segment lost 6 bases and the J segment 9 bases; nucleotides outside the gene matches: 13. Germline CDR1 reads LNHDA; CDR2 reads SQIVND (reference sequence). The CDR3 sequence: CASRGDRGSIWPQHF. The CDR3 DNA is TGTGCCAGTAGGGGTGACAGGGGCTCCATATGGCCCCAGCATTTT.

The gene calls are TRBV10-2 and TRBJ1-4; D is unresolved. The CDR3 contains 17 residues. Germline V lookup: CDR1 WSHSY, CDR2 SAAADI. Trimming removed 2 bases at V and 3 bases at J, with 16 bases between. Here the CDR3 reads CASSEPRAATANEKLFF. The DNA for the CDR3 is TGCGCCAGCAGTGAGCCTCGGGCAGCAACAGCTAATGAAAAACTGTTTTTT.

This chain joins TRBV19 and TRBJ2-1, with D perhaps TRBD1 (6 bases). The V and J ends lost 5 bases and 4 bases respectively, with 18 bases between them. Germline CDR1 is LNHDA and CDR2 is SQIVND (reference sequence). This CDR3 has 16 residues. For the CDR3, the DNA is TGTGCCAGTAGTGCAACGGACAGCCCTACATACAATGAGCAGTTCTTC. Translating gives CASSATDSPTYNEQFF.

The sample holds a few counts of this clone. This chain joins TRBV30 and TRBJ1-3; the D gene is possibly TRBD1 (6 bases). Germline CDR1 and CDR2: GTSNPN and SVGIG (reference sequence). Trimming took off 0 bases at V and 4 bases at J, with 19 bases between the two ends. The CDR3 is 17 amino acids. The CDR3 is CAWSVGGSGARGNTIYF. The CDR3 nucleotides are TGTGCCTGGAGTGTGGGAGGGTCGGGGGCGCGAGGAAACACCATATATTTT.

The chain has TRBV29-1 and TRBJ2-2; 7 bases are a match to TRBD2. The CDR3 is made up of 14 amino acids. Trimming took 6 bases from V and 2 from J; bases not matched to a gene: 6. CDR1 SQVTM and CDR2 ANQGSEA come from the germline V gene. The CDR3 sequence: CSVGRGINTGELFF. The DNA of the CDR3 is TGCAGCGTAGGGCGGGGGATTAACACCGGGGAGCTGTTTTTT.

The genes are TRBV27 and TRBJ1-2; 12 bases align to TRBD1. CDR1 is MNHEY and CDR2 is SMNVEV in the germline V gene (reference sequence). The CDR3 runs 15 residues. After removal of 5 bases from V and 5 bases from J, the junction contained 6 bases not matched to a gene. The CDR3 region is CASSPGGQGAYGYTF. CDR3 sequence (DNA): TGTGCCAGCAGTCCGGGGGGACAGGGGGCGTATGGCTACACCTTC.

CDR3 in DNA: TGCGCCAGCAGCCCAAAGGTTCACGGGGAGCTGTTTTTT. This translates into CASSPKVHGELFF. This chain links TRBV5-1 with TRBJ2-2; no clear D gene. The CDR3 totals 13 residues. Trimming stripped 4 bases from V and 7 bases from J, with 11 bases between. Germline V gene lookup returns CDR1 SGHRS and CDR2 YFSETQ.

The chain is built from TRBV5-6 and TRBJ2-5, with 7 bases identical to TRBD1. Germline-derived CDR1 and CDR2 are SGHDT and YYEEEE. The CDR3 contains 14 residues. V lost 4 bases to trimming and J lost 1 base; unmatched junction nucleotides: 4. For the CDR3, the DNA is TGTGCCAGCAGCCTGGGACAGCCCCAAGAGACCCAGTACTTC. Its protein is CASSLGQPQETQYF.

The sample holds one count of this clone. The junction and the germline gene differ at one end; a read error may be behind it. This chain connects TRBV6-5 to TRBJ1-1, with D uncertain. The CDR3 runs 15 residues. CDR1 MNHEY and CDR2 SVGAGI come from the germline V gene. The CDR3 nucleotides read TGTGCCAGCACTCTCGGATACTCTATGAACACTGAGGCTTTCTTT. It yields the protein CASTLGYSMNTEAFF.

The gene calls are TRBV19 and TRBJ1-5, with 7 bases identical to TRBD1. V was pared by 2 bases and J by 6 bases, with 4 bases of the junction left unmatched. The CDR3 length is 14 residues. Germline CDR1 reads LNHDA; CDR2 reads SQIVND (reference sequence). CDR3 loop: CASSIIGGGQPQHF. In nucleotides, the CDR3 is TGTGCCAGTAGTATAATAGGGGGCGGTCAGCCCCAGCATTTT.

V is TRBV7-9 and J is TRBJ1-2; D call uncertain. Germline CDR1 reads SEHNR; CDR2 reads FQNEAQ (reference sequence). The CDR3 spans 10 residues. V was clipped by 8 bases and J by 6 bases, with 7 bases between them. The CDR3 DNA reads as TGTGCCAGCGGGTGGGATGGCTACACCTTC. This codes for CASGWDGYTF.

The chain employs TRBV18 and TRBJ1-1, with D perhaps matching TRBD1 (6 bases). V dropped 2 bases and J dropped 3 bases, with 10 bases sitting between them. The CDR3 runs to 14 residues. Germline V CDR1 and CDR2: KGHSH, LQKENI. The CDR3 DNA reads TGTGCCAGCTCACCAGGGGGCGCGGACACTGAAGCTTTCTTT. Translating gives CASSPGGADTEAFF.

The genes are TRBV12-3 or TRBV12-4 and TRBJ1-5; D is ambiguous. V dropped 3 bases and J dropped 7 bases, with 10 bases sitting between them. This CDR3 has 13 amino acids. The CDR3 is CASSLGIGQPQHF. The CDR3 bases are TGTGCCAGCAGTTTGGGGATTGGGCAGCCCCAGCATTTT.

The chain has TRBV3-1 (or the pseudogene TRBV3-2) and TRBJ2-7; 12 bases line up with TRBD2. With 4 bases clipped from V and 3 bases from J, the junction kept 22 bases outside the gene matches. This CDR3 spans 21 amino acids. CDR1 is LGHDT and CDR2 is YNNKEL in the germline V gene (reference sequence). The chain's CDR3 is CASSLTVPTSGGPTTLYEQYF. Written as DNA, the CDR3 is TGTGCCAGCAGCCTCACGGTCCCGACTAGCGGGGGCCCAACTACCCTCTACGAGCAGTACTTC.

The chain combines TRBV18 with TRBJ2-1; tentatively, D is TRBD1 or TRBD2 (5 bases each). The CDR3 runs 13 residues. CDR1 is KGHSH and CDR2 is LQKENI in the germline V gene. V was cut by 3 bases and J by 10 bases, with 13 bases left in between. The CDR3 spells CASSPTTGFEQFF. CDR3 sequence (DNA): TGTGCCAGCTCACCGACTACAGGATTCGAGCAGTTCTTC.

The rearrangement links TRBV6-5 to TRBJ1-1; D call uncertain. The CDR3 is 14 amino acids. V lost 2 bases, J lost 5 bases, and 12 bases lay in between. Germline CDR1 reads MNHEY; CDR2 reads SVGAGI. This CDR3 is CASSYGYGGTEAFF. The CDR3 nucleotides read TGTGCCAGCAGTTACGGCTATGGAGGTACTGAAGCTTTCTTT.

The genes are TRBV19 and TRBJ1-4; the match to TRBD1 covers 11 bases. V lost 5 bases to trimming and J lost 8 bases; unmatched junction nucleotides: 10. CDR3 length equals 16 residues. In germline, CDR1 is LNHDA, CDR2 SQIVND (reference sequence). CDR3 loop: CASSPLGTGGREKLFF. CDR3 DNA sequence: TGTGCCAGTAGTCCCCTAGGGACAGGGGGTCGGGAAAAACTGTTTTTT.

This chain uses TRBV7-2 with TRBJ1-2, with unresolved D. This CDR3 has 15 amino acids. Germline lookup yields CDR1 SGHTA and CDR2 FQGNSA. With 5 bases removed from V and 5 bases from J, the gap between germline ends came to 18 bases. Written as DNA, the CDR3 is TGTGCCAGCAGCCCTAGCGGTAGCAGAGTATATGGCTACACCTTC. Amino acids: CASSPSGSRVYGYTF.

The CDR3 here is CASSTQGLQETQYF. The CDR3 nucleotides are TGCGCCAGCAGCACGCAGGGACTGCAAGAGACCCAGTACTTC. The rearrangement uses TRBV5-1 and TRBJ2-5; maybe TRBD2 (6 bases). The germline gives CDR1 SGHRS, CDR2 YFSETQ. With 4 bases removed from V and 2 bases from J, the gap between germline ends came to 12 bases. The CDR3 is 14 residues long.